The 4 T cell receptor beta chains below come from one sample, sequenced in a study of CD8+CD57+ T cells in acquired aplastic anemia. Genomic DNA was employed as the template in profiling TCR beta VDJ and CDR3. TCRdb analysed the reads with MiXCR anew, one entry per CDR3 protein. The sample lists hundreds of thousands of distinct CDR3 sequences, just under 70% seen once, with 3% to 4.5% in the top ten. The sample taken for sequencing was sorted CD4+, CD8+, or CD8+CD57+ T cells (not recorded which) from PBMCs. The receptor set was obtained from a human donor in good health, serving as a control.

This clonotype has a count of ten or more. This chain uses TRBV2 with TRBJ1-6; D remains unclear. Trimming took off 5 bases at V and 0 bases at J, with 11 bases between the two ends. CDR1 SNHLY and CDR2 FYNNEI come from the germline V gene. The CDR3 is made up of 16 amino acids. CDR3 sequence: CASSPDGSSYNSPLHF. The DNA of the CDR3 is TGTGCCAGCAGTCCTGACGGGAGCTCCTATAATTCACCCCTCCACTTT.

The V call is TRBV29-1, the J call TRBJ1-1; 10 bases align to TRBD1. Trimming took 7 bases from V and 4 from J; bases not matched to a gene: 9. CDR3 length: 14 residues. CDR1 SQVTM and CDR2 ANQGSEA come from the germline V gene. DNA of the CDR3: TGCAGCGGGAGACAGGGGGCGCGTGGCACTGAAGCTTTCTTT. Residues: CSGRQGARGTEAFF.

The chain has TRBV9 and TRBJ1-2; D not resolved. The CDR3 loop spans 14 amino acids. With 0 bases removed from V and 11 bases from J, the gap between germline ends came to 17 bases. Germline assignment: CDR1 SGDLS and CDR2 YYNGEE. CDR3 sequence reads: CASSVDTASYNYTF. In nucleotides, the CDR3 is TGTGCCAGCAGCGTAGACACTGCTTCTTACAATTACACCTTC.

This clonotype was recorded at least ten times. The chain carries TRBV6-1 and TRBJ1-5, with D perhaps matching TRBD1 (5 bases). CDR1 is MNHNS and CDR2 is SASEGT in the germline V gene. The CDR3 runs 15 residues. With 5 bases removed from V and 3 bases from J, the gap between germline ends came to 14 bases. This CDR3 is CASSTGGANNQPQHF. The CDR3 DNA reads TGTGCCAGCAGTACAGGAGGGGCGAACAATCAGCCCCAGCATTTT.